The sequence of this TCR beta chain was determined in a study of blood T cell repertoires in COVID-19 (dated by TCRdb to the early 2020s). Study-level background: Collaborator samples came from the United States, Italy and Spain and covered acute and convalescent phases of COVID-19. The prospective study material was composed of cDNA or gDNA derived from T cells, B-cell-depleted T cells, or PBMCs. A freely available public database, intended as a resource for researchers studying the immune response to SARS-CoV-2, is where the repertoires were released. Sample metadata almost always included a de-identified subject ID, COVID-19 status, age in years and sex. The samples were drawn from two sources: the first 160 participants of the ongoing ImmuneRACE study, and 950 to 1,500 subjects contributed by 6 global collaborators. The dataset comprised deeply sampled blood TCRbeta repertoires from subjects exposed to, actively infected with, or recovered from COVID-19. HLA class I and class II types, where available, came from metadata supplied by the sample provider rather than from assay-based typing.

Details on this clone: Its antigen is unknown. No much larger clonotype is one base removed from it; base qualities were not supplied.

Collaborating institutions collected whole blood in K2EDTA tubes following their own protocols. For TCRbeta analysis, collaborators shipped samples as frozen whole blood, isolated PBMCs, or DNA extracted from either of those sample types. What the research found in general, with its limitations: How much clinical and demographic metadata was included differed by source and by participant, and the metadata was provided uncurated.

Reading the germline V gene (reference sequence) gives CDR1 WNHNN and CDR2 SYGVQD. Its CDR3 holds 12 amino acids, cysteine through phenylalanine. Solely the CDR3 DNA is kept, with 36 bases framed from the first base. V loses 3 bases of germline sequence and J loses 10 bases, and the interval between the two ends is 7 bases. TCRbeta CDR3 regions were amplified from genomic DNA by means of the immunoSEQ Assay, a bias-controlled multiplex PCR. Concerning the study's data processing: Within the assay, amplification of reference gene primers was used to estimate how many nucleated cells each sample contained. Sequence reads were collapsed and filtered to measure the absolute abundance of every unique TCRbeta CDR3 rearrangement. For each sample, productive Simpson clonality was calculated by taking the square root of Simpson's diversity index across productive rearrangements. The source is immuneACCESS, and TCRdb retained only in-frame sequences with V and J called. Part of the clones is not carried over; for the studies checked, unresolved V genes explain less than half of this, and the remainder is unexplained. The V and J calls and the clone size are those of that table, but D and trimming were determined from the DNA. The sample table records about 200,000 clones; just under 85% of these occur just once. The ten largest account for about 6.9% of the sample.

The receptor chain draws on TRBV10-1 and TRBJ1-6, with the D gene too uncertain to name. The sequence derives from a human donor with acute or convalescent COVID-19. The donor label of this sample is uncertain. The sample taken for sequencing was peripheral blood. The CDR3 amino acid sequence is: CASSDSPSPLHF. The DNA reads as follows: TGCGCCAGCAGTGACAGTCCCTCACCCCTCCACTTT.